Shown below are 13 T cell receptor beta chains from a single sample sequenced in a study of cytomegalovirus exposure and HLA in healthy donors. Use of 60 Vbeta and 13 Jbeta primers characterized the PCR. Clones were read by immunoSEQ multiplex PCR, and TCRdb kept only the in-frame ones, dropping some. The data contain about 150,000 clones, about 83% of them singletons. Material for sequencing was PBMCs. These receptor sequences come from a middle-aged woman in good health and CMV-seronegative.

The V gene is TRBV10-3, the J gene TRBJ2-1; a possible D gene is TRBD1 (5 bases). Germline V lookup: CDR1 ENHRY, CDR2 SYGVKD. The germline V and J ends were trimmed by 6 bases and 8 bases, with 8 bases remaining between them. This CDR3 spans 11 amino acids. This CDR3 reads CAIRGLDEQFF. The CDR3 nucleotides are TGTGCCATCAGGGGGCTTGATGAGCAGTTCTTC.

The chain carries TRBV28 and TRBJ1-1; D is unresolved. The length of the CDR3 is 12 residues. Germline-derived CDR1 and CDR2 are MDHEN and SYDVKM. V was pared by 8 bases and J by 0 bases, with 7 bases between. CDR3 loop: CASLSVNTEAFF. The CDR3 coding sequence is TGTGCCAGCCTTTCAGTGAACACTGAAGCTTTCTTT. The full variable domain, rest sourced from reference TRBV28 and TRBJ1-1, is DVKVTQSSRYLVKRTGEKVFLECVQDMDHENMFWYRQDPGLGLRLIYFSYDVKMKEKGDIPEGYSVSREKKERFSLILESASTNQTSMYLCASLSVNTEAFFGQGTRLTVV.

The chain uses TRBV5-1 and TRBJ2-3; 14 bases fit TRBD2. From germline, CDR1 is SGHRS and CDR2 YFSETQ. This CDR3 is built from 18 residues. The V gene end was trimmed by 0 bases and the J gene end by 1 base; junction bases not matched to a gene: 4. DNA of the CDR3: TGCGCCAGCAGCTTGGAGGGACTAGCGGGAGTGGGCACAGATACGCAGTATTTT. This encodes CASSLEGLAGVGTDTQYF.

This clone appeared a few times. The genes are TRBV5-1 and TRBJ1-1; 8 positions agree with TRBD1. CDR1 and CDR2 from the germline V gene are SGHRS and YFSETQ. V shed 4 bases, J shed 8 bases, and the junction held 7 bases outside the gene matches. The CDR3 extends over 13 amino acids. DNA for the CDR3: TGCGCCAGCAGCGCAACAGGGGGGCACGAAGCTTTCTTT. Its translation is CASSATGGHEAFF.

V gene TRBV28 combines with J gene TRBJ2-3; D might be TRBD1 (6 bases). The germline V gene encodes CDR1 MDHEN and CDR2 SYDVKM. There are 11 residues in the CDR3. V lost 5 bases to trimming and J lost 14 bases, with 14 bases between them. CDR3 DNA sequence: TGTGCCAGCAGTCAACAGGGCCCCGGGTATTTT. Its translation: CASSQQGPGYF.

The chain is built from TRBV6-1 and TRBJ2-5; 7 nucleotides line up with TRBD2. This CDR3 has 16 amino acids. CDR1 and CDR2 (germline): MNHNS, SASEGT. The ends lost 0 bases at V and 5 bases at J; junction bases unmatched: 9. The chain's CDR3 is CASSEARLAVGETQYF. The CDR3 nucleotides read TGTGCCAGCAGTGAAGCGAGGCTAGCGGTGGGGGAGACCCAGTACTTC.

The V and J genes are TRBV7-9 and TRBJ1-4; D is possibly TRBD1 (5 bases). Deletions cut 1 base from V and 5 bases from J, with 14 bases between. This CDR3 is 16 amino acids long. The germline gives CDR1 SEHNR, CDR2 FQNEAQ (reference sequence). CDR3 sequence (DNA): TGTGCCAGCAGCTTAGGATCTGACAGAAGAAATGAAAAACTGTTTTTT. This codes for CASSLGSDRRNEKLFF.

The V gene is TRBV6-6, the J gene TRBJ2-3; a weak D match, TRBD2 (5 bases). V was clipped by 5 bases and J by 13 bases, with 16 bases between them. The CDR3 totals 12 residues. Germline V gene lookup returns CDR1 MNHNY and CDR2 SVGAGI (reference sequence). The CDR3 nucleotides read TGTGCCAGCAGTCTCATTAGCGCGGAGGAGTATTTT. Translation: CASSLISAEEYF.

Notes on this clone: Sequence at one end of the junction differs from germline and may be a read error. J is TRBJ2-5 and V is TRBV7-7; 11 nucleotides line up with TRBD2. CDR1 SSHAT and CDR2 FNYEAQ come from the germline V gene (reference sequence). The CDR3 is 15 residues long. CDR3 residues: CASSKLAGVGETQYF. The CDR3 DNA is TGTGCTAGCAGCAAACTAGCGGGAGTCGGGGAGACCCAGTACTTC.

The gene calls are TRBV5-8 and TRBJ1-3; D ambiguous. The CDR3 runs to 14 residues. Germline loops: CDR1 SGHTS, CDR2 YDEGEE. Trimming pared 3 bases from V and 2 bases from J, leaving 9 bases between. The chain's CDR3 is CASSSPGAGNTIYF. As DNA, the CDR3 is TGTGCCAGCAGCTCTCCAGGCGCTGGAAACACCATATATTTT.

The rearrangement joins TRBV28 to TRBJ2-7; possibly TRBD1 for D (5 bases). CDR3 length: 14 amino acids. Germline lookup yields CDR1 MDHEN and CDR2 SYDVKM. Trimming removed 5 bases from V and 3 bases from J, with 14 bases in between. CDR3 protein: CASSSSQVLYEQYF. The CDR3 DNA is TGTGCCAGCAGTAGCTCACAGGTACTCTACGAGCAGTACTTC.

This chain joins TRBV6-5 and TRBJ2-1; tentatively, D is TRBD2 (7 bases). Deletions cut 3 bases from V and 5 bases from J, with 11 bases between. CDR3 length equals 14 residues. Germline lookup yields CDR1 MNHEY and CDR2 SVGAGI. CDR3 DNA sequence: TGTGCCAGCAGTTATAGGGGGACTAACAATGAGCAGTTCTTC. It is translated as CASSYRGTNNEQFF.

This chain connects TRBV5-1 to TRBJ2-7; 9 nucleotides agree with TRBD1. Germline V gives CDR1 SGHRS, CDR2 YFSETQ. Trimming cost V 3 bases and J 0 bases; bases outside gene matches: 7. This CDR3 has 16 residues. The CDR3 here is CASSSGQGKLSYEQYF. CDR3 sequence (DNA): TGCGCCAGCAGCTCCGGACAGGGGAAGCTCTCCTACGAGCAGTACTTC.